What follows are 14 T cell receptor beta chains derived from one specimen sequenced in a study of shared T cell receptors in the human thymus. Some clones are missing from TCRdb's copy, which holds only in-frame ones; the method was immunoSEQ multiplex PCR. The sample gives 700,000 to 750,000 clones, 70% to 90% of which show up once; about 0.011% is in the top ten. Separately, the same data were catalogued under a study of human thymus T cells.

Material for sequencing was thymocytes. These receptors were collected from a girl in the first two years of life with a congenital heart defect.

This clone was observed a single time. The gene calls are TRBV28 and TRBJ1-2; D may be TRBD1 (6 bases). The CDR3 contains 15 residues. Germline-derived CDR1 and CDR2 are MDHEN and SYDVKM. V lost 4 bases to trimming and J lost 6 bases, with 18 bases between them. The CDR3 DNA follows: TGTGCCAGCAGTTCCTTGTTCATTGGGGGCGATGGCTACACCTTC. It encodes CASSSLFIGGDGYTF.

CDR3 sequence (DNA): TGTGCCAGCAGCTTAGCTCCGGGACAGGGGAGGGTAAACTATGGCTACACCTTC. Residues: CASSLAPGQGRVNYGYTF. The chain is built from TRBV7-9 and TRBJ1-2; 10 nucleotides align to TRBD1. Germline assignment: CDR1 SEHNR and CDR2 FQNEAQ (reference sequence). Unmatched junction bases numbered 9, after V lost 0 bases and J lost 2 bases. CDR3 size: 18 residues.

This chain joins TRBV4-2 and TRBJ1-2, with D uncertain. The CDR3 is made up of 16 amino acids. Trimming shortened V by 0 bases and J by 3 bases, and 14 bases separated the two germline ends. The germline V gene has CDR1 LGHNA and CDR2 YNFKEQ. For the CDR3, the DNA is TGTGCCAGCAGCCAAGAAGCGGAAGGACTCTACTATGGCTACACCTTC. The encoded protein is CASSQEAEGLYYGYTF.

CDR3 sequence reads: CASSLGRVDSPLHF. CDR3 DNA sequence: TGTGCCAGCAGCTTGGGACGGGTTGATTCACCCCTCCACTTT. The chain couples TRBV5-4 to TRBJ1-6; D unclear. CDR3 length: 14 residues. Germline V gives CDR1 SGHNT, CDR2 YYREEE (reference sequence). Trimming stripped 0 bases from V and 8 bases from J, with 9 bases between.

This chain links TRBV10-3 with TRBJ2-1; TRBD2 matches 9 bases. This CDR3 has 17 residues. V was pared by 0 bases and J by 15 bases, with 18 bases of the junction left unmatched. The germline CDR1 and CDR2 sequences are ENHRY and SYGVKD. The CDR3 DNA reads as TGTGCCATCAGTGAGTCGACTCTTTCGGTGCGGGGGGGGTTTCGGTTCTTC. Residues: CAISESTLSVRGGFRFF.

This chain links TRBV15 with TRBJ2-5; 9 bases are shared with TRBD1. Germline V CDR1 and CDR2: LNHNV, YYDKDF (reference sequence). The CDR3 totals 18 residues. Trimming at V came to 0 bases and at J to 3 bases, leaving 11 bases not matched to a gene. CDR3 bases: TGTGCCACCAGCAGAGATCGACTTGTTTGGACAGGGGAAGAGACCCAGTACTTC. This codes for CATSRDRLVWTGEETQYF.

The chain combines TRBV16 with TRBJ1-6; 7 bases agree with TRBD1. The CDR3 consists of 20 residues. Germline V gene data show CDR1 as KGHSY and CDR2 as FQNENV. The ends lost 4 bases at V and 7 bases at J; junction bases unmatched: 22. CDR3 coding DNA: TGTGCCAGCAGCCCCCTATATGCCCCCAACGGGACAGCGCGGAATTCACCCCTCCACTTT. Its translation is CASSPLYAPNGTARNSPLHF.

V gene TRBV7-2 combines with J gene TRBJ2-7, with D uncertain. This CDR3 is built from 15 residues. Trimming pared 0 bases from V and 0 bases from J, leaving 9 bases between. Germline assignment: CDR1 SGHTA and CDR2 FQGNSA. The CDR3: CASSLAERDSYEQYF. The CDR3 DNA sequence: TGTGCCAGCAGCTTAGCTGAGAGAGACTCCTACGAGCAGTACTTC.

The gene calls are TRBV14 and TRBJ1-1; 7 nucleotides line up with TRBD1. Germline V gene data show CDR1 as SGHDN and CDR2 as FVKESK. The CDR3 has 13 residues. The ends lost 4 bases at V and 6 bases at J; junction bases unmatched: 5. The CDR3 loop is CASSREGAPEAFF. CDR3 nucleotides: TGTGCCAGCAGCCGAGAGGGGGCGCCTGAAGCTTTCTTT.

The genes are TRBV29-1 and TRBJ2-5, with D unresolved. Trimming took off 5 bases at V and 5 bases at J, with 6 bases between the two ends. The CDR3 sequence is 10 residues long. In germline, CDR1 is SQVTM, CDR2 ANQGSEA. CDR3 in amino acids: CSVFQETQYF. The CDR3 bases are TGCAGCGTTTTCCAGGAGACCCAGTACTTC. Complete variable domain (other parts from reference TRBV29-1 and TRBJ2-5): SAVISQKPSRDICQRGTSLTIQCQVDSQVTMMFWYRQQPGQSLTLIATANQGSEATYESGFVIDKFPISRPNLTFSTLTVSNMSPEDSSIYLCSVFQETQYFGPGTRLLVL.

The V and J genes are TRBV10-3 and TRBJ1-4; no reliable D call. With 9 bases removed from V and 2 bases from J, the gap between germline ends came to 10 bases. CDR3 size: 13 residues. The germline CDR1 and CDR2 sequences are ENHRY and SYGVKD. In nucleotides, the CDR3 is TGTGCCATTTCTGACACGACTAATGAAAAACTGTTTTTT. It specifies CAISDTTNEKLFF.

The rearrangement links TRBV5-4 to TRBJ1-3; D not certain. This CDR3 comprises 14 residues. The germline CDR1 and CDR2 sequences are SGHNT and YYREEE (reference sequence). V gave up 4 bases and J gave up 0 bases, with 8 bases separating them. In DNA form, the CDR3 reads TGTGCCAGCAGCCAAATGAGCTCTGGAAACACCATATATTTT. It translates to CASSQMSSGNTIYF. The full variable domain, in which reference TRBV5-4 and TRBJ1-3 provide the parts outside the CDR3, is ETGVTQSPTHLIKTRGQQVTLRCSSQSGHNTVSWYQQALGQGPQFIFQYYREEENGRGNFPPRFSGLQFPNYSSELNVNALELDDSALYLCASSQMSSGNTIYFGEGSWLTVV.

The gene calls are TRBV7-2 and TRBJ2-3; 7 nucleotides line up with TRBD2. The CDR3 sequence is 15 residues long. The J segment lost 5 bases and the V segment lost 7 bases, leaving 12 bases of the junction unmatched. Germline V CDR1 and CDR2: SGHTA, FQGNSA. The CDR3 bases are TGTGCCAGCACCTCTCGCCGGGGGGAGAAAGATACGCAGTATTTT. It yields the protein CASTSRRGEKDTQYF.

This chain uses TRBV19 with TRBJ1-2, with D unclear. Germline V gene data show CDR1 as LNHDA and CDR2 as SQIVND (reference sequence). Trimming pared 3 bases from V and 8 bases from J, leaving 16 bases between. The CDR3 runs 14 residues. CDR3 region: CASSMRRGPMGYTF. CDR3 DNA: TGTGCCAGTAGTATGCGGCGGGGTCCTATGGGCTACACCTTC.